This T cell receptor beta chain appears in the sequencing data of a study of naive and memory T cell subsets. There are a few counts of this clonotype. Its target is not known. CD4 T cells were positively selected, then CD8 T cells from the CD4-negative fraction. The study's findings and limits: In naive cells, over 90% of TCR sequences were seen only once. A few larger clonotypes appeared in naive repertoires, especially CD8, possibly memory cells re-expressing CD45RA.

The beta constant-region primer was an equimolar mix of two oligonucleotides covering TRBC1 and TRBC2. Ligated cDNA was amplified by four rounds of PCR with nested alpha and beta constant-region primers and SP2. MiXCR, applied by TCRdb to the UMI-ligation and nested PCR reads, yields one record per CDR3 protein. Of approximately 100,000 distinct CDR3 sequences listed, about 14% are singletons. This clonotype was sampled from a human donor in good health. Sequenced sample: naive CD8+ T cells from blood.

CDR3 protein: CASSSPLTSDTPNEQFF. The CDR3 coding sequence is TGTGCCAGCAGTTCTCCTCTTACATCTGATACCCCGAATGAGCAGTTCTTC. The chain uses TRBV27 and TRBJ2-1; no reliable D call. Germline V gene data show CDR1 as MNHEY and CDR2 as SMNVEV (reference sequence). There are 17 residues in the CDR3. The germline V and J ends were trimmed by 4 bases and 7 bases, with 23 bases remaining between them.